This is a list of T cell receptor beta chains from one sample in a study of cytomegalovirus exposure and HLA in healthy donors. The repertoire was sequenced with immunoSEQ multiplex PCR; TCRdb's copy has only in-frame clones and lacks some. There are over 150,000 clones in the sample; around 73% occur only once, and roughly 5.4% lies in the top ten. Sequenced: PBMCs. Receptor source: a woman between 18 and 29 years old in good health and CMV-seropositive. Both conserved end residues are part of each CDR3. The D gene is left open where the match is weak. Clone size is stated in some rows and not others, as once, few, many or a class when expanded.

abundance | j_gene | d_gene | v_gene | CDR3nt | CDR3aa
- | TRBJ1-1 | TRBD1 | TRBV5-8 | TGTGCCAGCAGCTACCCTGACAGGGGCACTGAAGCTTTCTTT | CASSYPDRGTEAFF
- | TRBJ1-2 | TRBD1 | TRBV5-4 | TGTGCCAGCAGCTCCCCCAGACAGGGGCATAAAGGCTACACCTTC | CASSSPRQGHKGYTF
- | TRBJ1-1 | TRBD1 | TRBV5-1 | TGCGCCAGCAGGATGACAGGGATCGGGGACACTGAAGCTTTCTTT | CASRMTGIGDTEAFF
- | TRBJ1-6 | - | TRBV5-1 | TGCGCCAGCAGCGACAGCACTAATTCACCCCTCCACTTT | CASSDSTNSPLHF
- | TRBJ1-1 | - | TRBV11-2 | TGTGCCAGCAGCTTAGTCCCGAGACTACAGGGACCTAACACTGAAGCTTTCTTT | CASSLVPRLQGPNTEAFF
- | TRBJ1-6 | - | TRBV30 | TGTGCCTGGAGTGTAATTCATTGGGCCTCACCCCTCCACTTT | CAWSVIHWASPLHF
few | TRBJ2-1 | - | TRBV30 | TGTGCCCTACGAACTGGGACAATTTCCTACAATGAGCAGTTCTTC | CALRTGTISYNEQFF
- | TRBJ1-2 | - | TRBV10-3 | TGTGCCATCAGTGCTGGGAGTGGCTACACCTTC | CAISAGSGYTF
- | TRBJ1-1 | - | TRBV13 | TGTGCCAGCAGCTCGAACATGAACACTGAAGCTTTCTTT | CASSSNMNTEAFF
- | TRBJ2-3 | TRBD1 | TRBV9 | TGTGCCAGCAGCTCCCGGTTTGATCCGGGACAGGGCTTCAGAACGCAGTATTTT | CASSSRFDPGQGFRTQYF
few | TRBJ1-5 | - | TRBV10-3 | TGTGCCATCAGTGATATCGCGGGGGATCAGCCCCAGCATTTT | CAISDIAGDQPQHF
once | TRBJ1-1 | - | TRBV7-8 | TGTGCCAGCAGCTTATCGGGGGGGAACACTGAAGCTTTCTTT | CASSLSGGNTEAFF
few | TRBJ2-5 | TRBD2 | TRBV4-1 | TGCGCCAGCAGCCAAGAAGAAAGCGGGGGGGATCCTCCCGGTTTGGCCCAGTACTTC | CASSQEESGGDPPGLAQYF
- | TRBJ1-4 | - | TRBV9 | TGTGCCAGCAGCGTAGGAGGAACTAATGAAAAACTGTTTTTT | CASSVGGTNEKLFF
- | TRBJ1-2 | TRBD1 | TRBV4-2 | TGTGCCAGCAGCCGCGGGACAGCCTATGGCTACACCTTC | CASSRGTAYGYTF
few | TRBJ1-1 | TRBD1 | TRBV30 | TGTGCCTGGAGTGGCGACGCAGGGGGACACACTGAAGCTTTCTTT | CAWSGDAGGHTEAFF
- | TRBJ1-1 | TRBD1 | TRBV5-1 | TGCGCCAGCAGCCCCAAGACAGGGCGCGCTGAAGCTTTCTTT | CASSPKTGRAEAFF
- | TRBJ2-7 | - | TRBV5-4 | TGTGCCAGCAGCTTGCCGGCCGGGGGCGAGCAGTACTTC | CASSLPAGGEQYF
few | TRBJ2-3 | TRBD2 | TRBV5-6 | TGTGCCAGCAGCCCAGGGACTAGCGGGGGCGATACGCAGTATTTT | CASSPGTSGGDTQYF
- | TRBJ1-2 | - | TRBV29-1 | TGCAGCGTTGAAGATCCGGATGGCTACACCTTC | CSVEDPDGYTF
- | TRBJ2-7 | TRBD1 | TRBV14 | TGTGCCAGCAGCCTCGGACAGGGTTCCTACGAGCAGTACTTC | CASSLGQGSYEQYF
- | TRBJ2-4 | TRBD1 | TRBV27 | TGTGCCAGCAGTTTATTGACAGGGCCGTACATTCAGTACTTC | CASSLLTGPYIQYF
- | TRBJ2-2 | TRBD2 | TRBV4-2 | TGTGCCAGCAGCCAGAGGAGGGCGGGGGTGGACACCGGGGAGCTGTTTTTT | CASSQRRAGVDTGELFF
- | TRBJ2-3 | - | TRBV5-1 | TGCGCCAGCACCAGGGCCTTCCATACCACTAGCACAGATACGCAGTATTTT | CASTRAFHTTSTDTQYF
- | TRBJ2-5 | - | TRBV29-1 | TGCAGCGTTGAAGGGAGGGACAGCCGCCAAGAGACCCAGTACTTC | CSVEGRDSRQETQYF
few | TRBJ2-1 | - | TRBV30 | TGTGCCTGGAGTCAACTTCCGTCCTCCTACAATGAGCAGTTCTTC | CAWSQLPSSYNEQFF
- | TRBJ2-5 | - | TRBV6-6 | TGTGCCAGCCTAAGGCGGGACAGCGCTTTCCAAGAGACCCAGTACTTC | CASLRRDSAFQETQYF
once | TRBJ1-2 | TRBD1 | TRBV7-2 | TGTGCCAGCAGCTTAGCTGGACAGGGATCATTGGGCTACACCTTC | CASSLAGQGSLGYTF
- | TRBJ2-5 | - | TRBV5-1 | TGCGCCAGCAGCTTGGTAGGGGGTCGGGAGACCCAGTACTTC | CASSLVGGRETQYF
once | TRBJ2-1 | TRBD1 | TRBV7-9 | TGTGCCAGCAGCCCGAGGGACATTGGGGACAGGACCGACAATGAGCAGTTCTTC | CASSPRDIGDRTDNEQFF
- | TRBJ1-1 | - | TRBV6-1 | TGTGCCAGCAGTGAAGTCGGGGAGACTGAAGCTTTCTTT | CASSEVGETEAFF
once | TRBJ2-2 | - | TRBV5-1 | TGCGCCAGCAGCTTGGCCAGGGTAGGGACCGGGGAGCTGTTTTTT | CASSLARVGTGELFF
- | TRBJ2-1 | TRBD2 | TRBV2 | TGTGCCAGCAGTGAAGATAGCGCGGGGGGTGAGCAGTTCTTC | CASSEDSAGGEQFF
- | TRBJ1-2 | - | TRBV4-2 | TGTGCCAGCAGCCCCAAGGGGCAGGGCCCGGACTATGGCTACACCTTC | CASSPKGQGPDYGYTF
- | TRBJ2-5 | TRBD2 | TRBV7-7 | TGTGCTAGCAGCCTGTTACTAGCGGGGGTGGGAGAGACCCAGTACTTC | CASSLLLAGVGETQYF
few | TRBJ1-3 | TRBD1 | TRBV9 | TGTGCCGGGACAGGGGGCAATGGATTTGGAAACACCATATATTTT | CAGTGGNGFGNTIYF
few | TRBJ1-5 | TRBD1 | TRBV2 | TGTGCCAGCAGGGCCGGGACAGATAATCAGCCCCAGCATTTT | CASRAGTDNQPQHF
- | TRBJ2-3 | - | TRBV27 | TGTGCCAGCAGTCAGGTCACAGTAGATACGCAGTATTTT | CASSQVTVDTQYF
- | TRBJ1-4 | TRBD1 | TRBV5-4 | TGTGCCAGCAGCTCCGGGACAGGGGAAGGAAAACTGTTTTTT | CASSSGTGEGKLFF
- | TRBJ2-7 | TRBD1 | TRBV28 | TGTGCCAGCAGCAGACAGGGGTTCATCTCCTACGAGCAGTACTTC | CASSRQGFISYEQYF
- | TRBJ2-5 | - | TRBV19 | TGTGCCAGTAGTATTGGTCGGGAGACCCAGTACTTC | CASSIGRETQYF
few | TRBJ1-2 | - | TRBV27 | TGTGCCAGCAGTTCAGGCCCTTTTAACTATGGCTACACCTTC | CASSSGPFNYGYTF
- | TRBJ2-7 | TRBD1 | TRBV4-3 | TGCGCCAGCAGCCAAGGGACAGGGAGATACGAGCAGTACTTC | CASSQGTGRYEQYF
- | TRBJ1-2 | TRBD1 | TRBV27 | TGTGCCAGCAGTCGGCTAACCCGGGACAGGGGTTATGGCTACACCTTC | CASSRLTRDRGYGYTF
- | TRBJ2-5 | TRBD1 | TRBV4-1 | TGCGCCAGCAGCCTTCGGGACAGAGCCCAAGAGACCCAGTACTTC | CASSLRDRAQETQYF
- | TRBJ2-5 | - | TRBV9 | TGTGCCAGCAGCGAAGGACAAACGACAGGAGAGACCCAGTACTTC | CASSEGQTTGETQYF
- | TRBJ2-3 | - | TRBV7-3 | TGTGCCAGCAGCTTTGGGCCCCCCCCCGATACGCAGTATTTT | CASSFGPPPDTQYF
- | TRBJ1-5 | - | TRBV5-5 | TGTGCCAGCAGCTTTCAACCCACAGGGCCAAGCAATCAGCCCCAGCATTTT | CASSFQPTGPSNQPQHF
- | TRBJ1-2 | TRBD1 | TRBV13 | TGTGCCAGCAGCTTCCACAATGACAGGGGGAACGGCTACACCTTC | CASSFHNDRGNGYTF